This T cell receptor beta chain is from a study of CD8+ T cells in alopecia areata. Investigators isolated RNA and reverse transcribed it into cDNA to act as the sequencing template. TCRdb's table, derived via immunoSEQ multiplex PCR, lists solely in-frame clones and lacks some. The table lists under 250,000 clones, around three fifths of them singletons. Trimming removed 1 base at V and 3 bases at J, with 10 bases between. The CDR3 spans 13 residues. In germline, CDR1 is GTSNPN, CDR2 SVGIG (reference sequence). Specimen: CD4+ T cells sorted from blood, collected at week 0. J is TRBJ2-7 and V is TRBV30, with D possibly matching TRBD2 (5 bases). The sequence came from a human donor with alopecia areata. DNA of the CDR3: TGTGCCTGGAGTGGGGGAGCAAACTACGAGCAGTACTTC. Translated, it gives CAWSGGANYEQYF.